This is a list of T cell receptor beta chains from one sample in a study of blood T cell repertoires in COVID-19. Assay: immunoSEQ multiplex PCR; the TCRdb copy retains only in-frame clones and omits some. Here the sample spans around 360,000 clones, around 87% being singletons. Sequenced sample: peripheral blood. These receptors originate from a woman younger than 45 with COVID-19, enrolled during active disease. CDR3s include the opening cysteine and the closing phenylalanine or tryptophan. D genes are given only for firm matches. Rows give clone size only sometimes, using once, few, many, or a class for an expanded clone.

CDR3 protein: CASSPIRTSQTEQFF
CDR3 DNA: TGTGCCAGCAGCCCCATAAGGACTAGCCAAACTGAGCAGTTCTTC
D gene: TRBD2
J gene: TRBJ2-1
clone size: few
V gene: TRBV11-2

CDR3 protein: CASSPYGQGALAGELFF
CDR3 DNA: TGTGCCAGCTCACCATACGGACAGGGGGCCCTAGCCGGGGAGCTGTTTTTT
D gene: TRBD1
J gene: TRBJ2-2
clone size: NA
V gene: TRBV18

CDR3 protein: CASSHGTSGVREQFF
CDR3 DNA: TGTGCCAGCAGCCACGGGACTAGCGGGGTAAGAGAGCAGTTCTTC
D gene: TRBD2
J gene: TRBJ2-1
clone size: NA
V gene: TRBV27

CDR3 protein: CASSQDRQVQETQYF
CDR3 DNA: TGTGCCAGCAGCCAAGATCGGCAGGTCCAAGAGACCCAGTACTTC
D gene: NA
J gene: TRBJ2-5
clone size: NA
V gene: TRBV4-2

CDR3 protein: CASSYGTPSSYEQYF
CDR3 DNA: TGTGCCAGCAGTTACGGGACACCGAGCTCCTACGAGCAGTACTTC
D gene: NA
J gene: TRBJ2-7
clone size: NA
V gene: TRBV27

CDR3 protein: CSAERHSTNEKLFF
CDR3 DNA: TGCAGCGCGGAACGCCACTCAACTAATGAAAAACTGTTTTTT
D gene: NA
J gene: TRBJ1-4
clone size: NA
V gene: TRBV29-1

CDR3 protein: CASTESSGDEQYF
CDR3 DNA: TGTGCCAGCACAGAATCCAGCGGGGACGAGCAGTACTTC
D gene: TRBD2
J gene: TRBJ2-7
clone size: NA
V gene: TRBV2

CDR3 protein: CASSQDDASGKDEQFF
CDR3 DNA: TGTGCCAGCAGCCAAGATGACGCTAGCGGGAAGGATGAGCAGTTCTTC
D gene: TRBD2
J gene: TRBJ2-1
clone size: NA
V gene: TRBV3-1/TRBV3-2

CDR3 protein: CASSYDRADGYTF
CDR3 DNA: TGTGCCAGCAGTTACGACAGGGCCGATGGCTACACCTTC
D gene: TRBD1
J gene: TRBJ1-2
clone size: NA
V gene: TRBV6-5

CDR3 protein: CASTQRWGEQPQHF
CDR3 DNA: TGTGCCAGCACCCAAAGGTGGGGAGAACAGCCCCAGCATTTT
D gene: NA
J gene: TRBJ1-5
clone size: NA
V gene: TRBV2

CDR3 protein: CASGLVETEAFF
CDR3 DNA: TGTGCTAGTGGTTTGGTAGAGACTGAAGCTTTCTTT
D gene: NA
J gene: TRBJ1-1
clone size: NA
V gene: TRBV12-5

CDR3 protein: CASQQVEEGGYTF
CDR3 DNA: TGTGCCAGCCAACAGGTTGAGGAGGGAGGCTACACCTTC
D gene: NA
J gene: TRBJ1-2
clone size: NA
V gene: TRBV6-5

CDR3 protein: CASSLASLEQYF
CDR3 DNA: TGCGCCAGCAGCCTAGCCTCCCTCGAGCAGTACTTC
D gene: NA
J gene: TRBJ2-7
clone size: NA
V gene: TRBV5-1

CDR3 protein: CAWGASSGNTIYF
CDR3 DNA: TGTGCCTGGGGGGCAAGCTCTGGAAACACCATATATTTT
D gene: NA
J gene: TRBJ1-3
clone size: NA
V gene: TRBV30

CDR3 protein: CASSPVDTQYF
CDR3 DNA: TGTGCCAGCAGCCCCGTGGATACGCAGTATTTT
D gene: NA
J gene: TRBJ2-3
clone size: NA
V gene: TRBV7-2

CDR3 protein: CASSLEILAGLHPPAEQYF
CDR3 DNA: TGCGCCAGCAGCTTGGAGATTCTAGCGGGATTACACCCCCCTGCCGAGCAGTACTTC
D gene: TRBD2
J gene: TRBJ2-7
clone size: NA
V gene: TRBV5-1